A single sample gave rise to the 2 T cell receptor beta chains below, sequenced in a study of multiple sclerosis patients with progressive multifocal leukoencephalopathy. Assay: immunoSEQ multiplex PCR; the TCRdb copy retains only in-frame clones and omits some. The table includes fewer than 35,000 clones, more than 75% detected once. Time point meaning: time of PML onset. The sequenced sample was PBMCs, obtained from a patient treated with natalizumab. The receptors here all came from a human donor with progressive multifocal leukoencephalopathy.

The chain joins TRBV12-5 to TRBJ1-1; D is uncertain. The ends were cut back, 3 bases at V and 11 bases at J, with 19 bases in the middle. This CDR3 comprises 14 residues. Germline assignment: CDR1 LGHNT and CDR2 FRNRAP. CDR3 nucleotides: TGTGCTAGTGGTTTTGGAAAAACCACGACCCGGGCTTTCTTT. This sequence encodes CASGFGKTTTRAFF. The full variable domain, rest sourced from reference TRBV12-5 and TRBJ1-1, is DARVTQTPRHKVTEMGQEVTMRCQPILGHNTVFWYRQTMMQGLELLAYFRNRAPLDDSGMPKDRFSAEMPDATLATLKIQPSEPRDSAVYFCASGFGKTTTRAFFGQGTRLTVV.

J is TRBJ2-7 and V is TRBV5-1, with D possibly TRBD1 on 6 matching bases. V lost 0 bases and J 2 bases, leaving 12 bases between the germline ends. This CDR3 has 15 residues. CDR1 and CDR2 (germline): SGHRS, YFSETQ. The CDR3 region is CASSLDRTEAYEQYF. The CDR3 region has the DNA TGCGCCAGCAGCTTGGATCGGACAGAAGCCTACGAGCAGTACTTC.